The next 8 T cell receptor beta chains were all read from a single sample in a study of cytomegalovirus exposure and HLA in healthy donors. The PCR contained 60 Vbeta and 13 Jbeta primers. The table came from immunoSEQ multiplex PCR; TCRdb's copy has only in-frame clones and leaves some out. The repertoire includes over 55,000 clones, about two thirds of them detected once, and 7.5% to 8% sits in the top ten. The source material was PBMCs. The receptors derive from a man aged 35 to 55 in good health and CMV-seropositive.

The V call is TRBV7-8, the J call TRBJ2-5; 11 bases align to TRBD2. The CDR3 has 18 amino acids. Per germline, CDR1 SGHVS and CDR2 FQNEAQ. The trim removed 5 bases at V and 2 bases at J, leaving 13 bases unmatched. The CDR3 spells CASSRGPSGRRDQETQYF. The CDR3 region has the DNA TGTGCCAGCAGCCGAGGGCCTAGCGGGAGGAGGGATCAAGAGACCCAGTACTTC.

The gene calls are TRBV5-1 and TRBJ2-3; D is unclear. Trimming took off 0 bases at V and 0 bases at J, with 5 bases between the two ends. Germline assignment: CDR1 SGHRS and CDR2 YFSETQ. This CDR3 has 14 amino acids. The CDR3 DNA reads as TGCGCCAGCAGCTTGGAAACTAGCACAGATACGCAGTATTTT. It translates to CASSLETSTDTQYF.

CDR3 loop: CASTPLTDTGGMAEAFF. CDR3 sequence (DNA): TGTGCCAGCACCCCCCTTACGGACACCGGCGGTATGGCTGAAGCTTTCTTT. This chain connects TRBV7-9 to TRBJ1-1, with D possibly matching TRBD1 (5 bases). The CDR3 covers 17 residues. V lost 7 bases and J 6 bases, leaving 27 bases between the germline ends. Looked up from germline, CDR1 is SEHNR and CDR2 is FQNEAQ (reference sequence). Full variable domain (remainder filled in from reference TRBV7-9 and TRBJ1-1): DTGVSQNPRHKITKRGQNVTFRCDPISEHNRLYWYRQTLGQGPEFLTYFQNEAQLEKSRLLSDRFSAERPKGSFSTLEIQRTEQGDSAMYLCASTPLTDTGGMAEAFFGQGTRLTVV.

The chain links TRBV18 to TRBJ1-1; D is possibly TRBD1 (6 bases). Germline CDR1 KGHSH, CDR2 LQKENI. The germline V and J ends were trimmed by 1 base and 4 bases, with 13 bases remaining between them. The CDR3 extends over 15 amino acids. The CDR3 loop reads CASSPRQGFFTEAFF. In nucleotides, the CDR3 is TGTGCCAGCTCACCACGTCAGGGGTTTTTCACTGAAGCTTTCTTT.

The V call is TRBV5-1, the J call TRBJ2-1, with D maybe TRBD1 (6 bases). This CDR3 contains 14 residues. V dropped 6 bases and J dropped 3 bases, with 13 bases sitting between them. Germline-derived CDR1 and CDR2 are SGHRS and YFSETQ. The CDR3: CASTRQEDYNEQFF. The CDR3 DNA reads TGCGCCAGCACCAGACAGGAAGACTACAATGAGCAGTTCTTC.

The chain has TRBV28 and TRBJ2-5; 10 bases line up with TRBD2. Trimming at V came to 5 bases and at J to 2 bases, leaving 8 bases not matched to a gene. The CDR3 has 16 amino acids. CDR1 is MDHEN and CDR2 is SYDVKM in the germline V gene. For the CDR3, the DNA is TGTGCCAGCAGTCCCCGGACTAGCGGACCTCAAGAGACCCAGTACTTC. Translation gives CASSPRTSGPQETQYF.

This rearrangement joins TRBV19 to TRBJ2-7; 12 nucleotides line up with TRBD1. The CDR3 runs to 14 residues. V was clipped by 7 bases and J by 6 bases; unmatched bases: 7. Germline CDR1 is LNHDA and CDR2 is SQIVND (reference sequence). CDR3 protein: CASTPGQGAGEQYF. The DNA for the CDR3 is TGTGCCAGTACCCCGGGACAGGGGGCAGGCGAGCAGTACTTC.

The chain uses TRBV4-2 and TRBJ2-3; perhaps TRBD2 as D (6 bases). Trimming took off 4 bases at V and 4 bases at J, with 18 bases between the two ends. CDR3 length: 16 amino acids. In germline, CDR1 is LGHNA, CDR2 YNFKEQ. DNA for the CDR3: TGTGCCAGCAGCCGGCTGCCGGGGGTGGACTCAGATACGCAGTATTTT. It is translated as CASSRLPGVDSDTQYF.